The sequence of this T cell receptor beta chain was determined in a study of T-cell reconstitution after alpha-beta-depleted transplantation in children. This clonotype occurred many times. The library targeted TCRbeta and was prepared with unique molecular identifiers. In TCRdb, the PCR reads were re-called with MiXCR into one record per CDR3 protein. The table lists hundreds of thousands of distinct CDR3 sequences, about 17% of them singletons. V gave up 10 bases and J gave up 12 bases; unmatched junction bases: 12. The CDR3 extends over 12 amino acids. The receptor was derived from a male patient aged 2 to 10 who had a stem cell transplant for acute lymphoblastic leukemia, so the T cells may come from the graft donor. The chain links TRBV12-3 or TRBV12-4 to TRBJ2-7, with 10 bases identical to TRBD2. Sequences were derived from PBMCs, mostly from graft donor cells, sampled 360 days after TCRalphabeta/CD19-depleted stem cell transplant. The CDR3 region is CATEGLAGVRYF. CDR3 bases: TGTGCCACCGAGGGGCTAGCGGGAGTACGGTACTTC.